The source of this T cell receptor (beta chain) is a study of blood T cells in healthy people across ages. At the level of the study: The template switching approach captured approximately one barcoded beta molecule for every two T cells.

Primed by a sample-barcoded 5' primer and a J-beta primer mix, a second PCR proceeded for about 6 to 11 cycles. TCRdb recomputed calls from the 5' RACE reads with MiXCR, one row per CDR3 protein. The sample has 600,000 or so distinct CDR3 sequences; about 30% are singletons. Those donating, healthy Caucasian individuals from Russia, were aged roughly 6 to 90. There are many counts of this clonotype. The CDR3 contains 15 residues. V lost 0 bases and J lost 1, with 10 bases in between. CDR1 and CDR2 from the germline V gene are SGDLS and YYNGEE. The chain recombines TRBV9 with TRBJ2-5; a weak D match, TRBD1 (6 bases). The origin of this receptor is a woman older than 75 in good health. Specimen: blood. The CDR3 sequence is CASSVGVGGQETQYF. CDR3 in DNA: TGTGCCAGCAGCGTAGGTGTAGGGGGCCAAGAGACCCAGTACTTC.